These 18 T cell receptor beta chains were sequenced from one sample in a study of cytomegalovirus exposure and HLA in healthy donors (dated by TCRdb to the late 2010s). Receptor libraries were prepared by the immunoSEQ multiplex PCR assay. For the multiplex PCR, a mixture combining 60 forward primers for TCR Vbeta segments and 13 reverse primers for TCR Jbeta segments was used. Sourced from immuneACCESS, this table was stored by TCRdb with only in-frame sequences that have V and J called. A share of the clones is absent; for the studies checked, an unresolved V gene accounts for under half, and the remainder has no known explanation. The sample table holds about 140,000 clones, of which approximately 63% were seen once. The top ten constitute roughly 2% of the sample. What was sequenced was PBMCs. The receptors originated from a woman in her sixties in good health and CMV-seropositive.

The CDR3 DNA reads TGTGCCAGTAGTATCGGTCAGGGGGACACCGGGGAGCTGTTTTTT. It is translated as CASSIGQGDTGELFF. The chain employs TRBV19 and TRBJ2-2; 7 bases fit TRBD1. Trimming cost V 3 bases and J 3 bases; bases outside gene matches: 4. Germline CDR1 and CDR2: LNHDA and SQIVND (reference sequence). The CDR3 is 15 residues long.

The table lists this clone with a few counts. The chain recombines TRBV5-6 with TRBJ2-1, with TRBD2 as a possible D gene (5 bases). This CDR3 is built from 12 residues. The V and J ends lost 0 bases and 8 bases respectively, with 6 bases between them. The V gene's germline CDR1 is SGHDT and CDR2 YYEEEE. The CDR3 spells CASSLGEYEQFF. CDR3 nucleotides: TGTGCCAGCAGCTTGGGGGAGTATGAGCAGTTCTTC.

In its sample, this clone was seen a few times. V and J are TRBV28 and TRBJ1-2, with TRBD1 matching over 8 bases. Per germline, CDR1 MDHEN and CDR2 SYDVKM. The CDR3 covers 13 residues. The J segment lost 8 bases and the V segment lost 4 bases, leaving 6 bases of the junction unmatched. This chain's CDR3 is CASSSHRGKGYTF. The DNA of the CDR3 is TGTGCCAGCAGTTCCCACAGGGGGAAAGGCTACACCTTC.

The V call is TRBV5-1, the J call TRBJ1-2; D is unresolved. Per the germline V gene, CDR1 is SGHRS and CDR2 is YFSETQ. V shed 2 bases and J shed 1 base, with 6 bases lying between them. This CDR3 is 13 amino acids long. The DNA of the CDR3 is TGCGCCAGCAGCTTTCAGGATAACTATGGCTACACCTTC. Its translation is CASSFQDNYGYTF.

This chain uses TRBV7-8 with TRBJ2-3, with D unclear. Deletions cut 1 base from V and 6 bases from J, with 5 bases between. The CDR3 contains 12 residues. CDR1 and CDR2 from the germline V gene are SGHVS and FQNEAQ. The CDR3 sequence is CASSLVIDTQYF. The CDR3 coding sequence is TGTGCCAGCAGCTTAGTTATCGATACGCAGTATTTT.

This clone was seen only a few times. The V and J genes are TRBV10-3 and TRBJ2-3; a weak D match, TRBD2 (6 bases). The germline V gene has CDR1 ENHRY and CDR2 SYGVKD. This CDR3 comprises 16 residues. Trimming left V 0 bases short and J 4 bases short, with 14 bases between. CDR3 coding DNA: TGTGCCATCAGTGAGTCCGGGCTTAGCGGCCCAGATACGCAGTATTTT. Its protein is CAISESGLSGPDTQYF.

Only one count was recorded for this clone. The gene calls are TRBV5-1 and TRBJ2-1; the match to TRBD2 covers 9 bases. CDR1 SGHRS and CDR2 YFSETQ come from the germline V gene. The CDR3 loop spans 15 amino acids. The V gene end was trimmed by 3 bases and the J gene end by 2 bases; junction bases not matched to a gene: 3. This CDR3 is CASSSRLAAYNEQFF. Written as DNA, the CDR3 is TGCGCCAGCAGCTCAAGACTAGCGGCCTACAATGAGCAGTTCTTC.

The chain employs TRBV4-1 and TRBJ1-3; 8 nucleotides match TRBD1. The CDR3 contains 17 residues. Germline loops: CDR1 MGHRA, CDR2 YSYEKL. Trimming cost V 0 bases and J 0 bases; bases outside gene matches: 4. As DNA, the CDR3 is TGCGCCAGCAGCCAAGATCCCAGGGGGCTCTCTGGAAACACCATATATTTT. It translates to CASSQDPRGLSGNTIYF.

This rearrangement joins TRBV2 to TRBJ1-5; possible D gene TRBD1, 5 bases. The germline V and J ends were trimmed by 6 bases and 0 bases, with 9 bases remaining between them. The CDR3 totals 14 residues. From germline, CDR1 is SNHLY and CDR2 FYNNEI. CDR3 nucleotide sequence: TGTGCCAGCAGAGACAGTTTTAGCAATCAGCCCCAGCATTTT. It codes for CASRDSFSNQPQHF. Together with reference TRBV2 and TRBJ1-5, the CDR3 gives the full variable domain: EPEVTQTPSHQVTQMGQEVILRCVPISNHLYFYWYRQILGQKVEFLVSFYNNEISEKSEIFDDQFSVERPDGSNFTLKIRSTKLEDSAMYFCASRDSFSNQPQHFGDGTRLSIL.

The chain joins TRBV30 to TRBJ2-1; D might be TRBD1 (6 bases). Between the trimmed V and J ends, which lost 3 bases and 9 bases, there was a span of 12 bases. The germline CDR1 and CDR2 sequences are GTSNPN and SVGIG (reference sequence). The CDR3 is 12 amino acids. The CDR3 DNA sequence: TGTGCCTGGAGGCAGGGGTTCAGTGAGCAGTTCTTC. Protein product: CAWRQGFSEQFF. Full variable domain (remainder filled in from reference TRBV30 and TRBJ2-1): SQTIHQWPATLVQPVGSPLSLECTVEGTSNPNLYWYRQAAGRGLQLLFYSVGIGQISSEVPQNLSASRPQDRQFILSSKKLLLSDSGFYLCAWRQGFSEQFFGPGTRLTVL.

The J gene is TRBJ2-4, the V gene TRBV27; possibly TRBD1 for D (6 bases). V lost 8 bases and J lost 0, with 17 bases in between. This CDR3 region has 16 residues. Per the germline V gene, CDR1 is MNHEY and CDR2 is SMNVEV (reference sequence). CDR3 in amino acids: CASSGGVMLAKNIQYF. DNA of the CDR3: TGTGCCAGCTCTGGGGGCGTGATGCTAGCCAAAAACATTCAGTACTTC.

The rearrangement links TRBV2 to TRBJ1-2; a possible D gene is TRBD1 (5 bases). Trimming cost V 4 bases and J 4 bases, with 7 bases left between them. Germline CDR1 SNHLY, CDR2 FYNNEI. This CDR3 has 12 amino acids. The CDR3 nucleotides are TGTGCCAGCAGTGGGCAGGGCTATGGCTACACCTTC. This translates into CASSGQGYGYTF.

V gene TRBV7-2 combines with J gene TRBJ2-1; no firm D call. The CDR3 extends over 15 amino acids. V was pared by 3 bases and J by 2 bases, with 11 bases between. CDR1 and CDR2 from the germline V gene are SGHTA and FQGNSA. The CDR3 DNA reads as TGTGCCAGCAGCTTTGGCAGCGCAACCTACAATGAGCAGTTCTTC. The encoded protein is CASSFGSATYNEQFF.

This clone was seen once. The chain joins TRBV9 to TRBJ1-5, with no clear D. The CDR3 consists of 15 residues. Germline V gives CDR1 SGDLS, CDR2 YYNGEE. V was pared by 0 bases and J by 6 bases, with 13 bases between. The CDR3 protein is CASSVAPNSLQPQHF. CDR3 nucleotide sequence: TGTGCCAGCAGCGTAGCTCCTAACAGCCTTCAGCCCCAGCATTTT.

The genes are TRBV5-1 and TRBJ1-1; 7 nucleotides match TRBD1. This CDR3 spans 16 amino acids. V was clipped by 6 bases and J by 0 bases; unmatched bases: 11. Germline CDR1 SGHRS, CDR2 YFSETQ. Written as DNA, the CDR3 is TGCGCCAGCAACCAAGGCTCGGGACAGATGAACACTGAAGCTTTCTTT. This encodes CASNQGSGQMNTEAFF.

The V and J genes are TRBV28 and TRBJ1-2, with a tentative D call TRBD1 (6 bases). There are 14 residues in the CDR3. Germline loops: CDR1 MDHEN, CDR2 SYDVKM. Trimming pared 2 bases from V and 4 bases from J, leaving 11 bases between. Here the CDR3 reads CASSLTGKSYGYTF. The CDR3 DNA reads as TGTGCCAGCAGTTTAACAGGGAAGAGCTATGGCTACACCTTC.

V usage is TRBV5-6 and J usage is TRBJ2-5, with D uncertain. This CDR3 is 13 amino acids long. Germline lookup yields CDR1 SGHDT and CDR2 YYEEEE. V lost 4 bases, J lost 6 bases, and 13 bases lay in between. The CDR3 sequence is CASSGTERKTQYF. Here the CDR3 DNA reads TGTGCCAGCAGCGGTACGGAGAGGAAGACCCAGTACTTC.

The CDR3 reads CASSLQGADTEAFF. The CDR3 DNA is TGTGCCAGCAGCCTACAGGGGGCGGACACTGAAGCTTTCTTT. The gene calls are TRBV7-8 and TRBJ1-1; 9 nucleotides line up with TRBD1. Per the germline V gene, CDR1 is SGHVS and CDR2 is FQNEAQ. The CDR3 length is 14 residues. The junction had 4 bases not matched to a gene; V was cut back by 5 bases and J by 3 bases.